These 32 T cell receptor beta chains were sequenced from one sample in a study of spatial heterogeneity in lung cancer. Whole-study findings and limits: Tracking of tumor mutation counts was seen in expanded intratumoral alpha and beta TCR counts.

One entry per CDR3 protein results from TCRdb running MiXCR on the 5' RACE reads. The sample holds 15,000 to 20,000 distinct CDR3 sequences; approximately 9.6% are singletons and the top ten take about 20%. Described time point: sample taken at primary tumor resection. No antigen has been assigned to these receptors. The specimen was lung tumor tissue, collected at surgery. The source of these receptors is a female donor with early-stage non-small cell lung cancer.

Worth noting for this clonotype: A library made for alpha chains picked up this beta chain off target, so its size means little. The J gene is TRBJ2-5, the V gene TRBV12-3 or TRBV12-4, with TRBD2 matching over 8 bases. V shed 10 bases and J 7 bases; nucleotides not matched to a gene: 11. This CDR3 has 13 residues. The CDR3 reads CANRTAGEGTQYF. The CDR3 DNA is TGTGCCAACAGGACAGCGGGGGAGGGGACCCAGTACTTC.

Note on this clonotype: The library was built for alpha chains, so this beta chain is an off-target read and its size means little. The chain has TRBV20-1 and TRBJ2-3, with 11 positions matching TRBD2. Trimming cost V 5 bases and J 6 bases; bases outside gene matches: 10. The CDR3 is 15 residues long. CDR1 and CDR2 (germline): DFQATT, SNEGSKA (reference sequence). DNA of the CDR3: TGCAGTGCTTTTATAGCGGGGGGGCCCGCCGATACGCAGTATTTT. Amino acids: CSAFIAGGPADTQYF.

About this clonotype: This beta chain slipped into a library made for alpha chains as a stray read, so its size is not meaningful. This chain uses TRBV29-1 with TRBJ2-7; TRBD1 matches 11 bases. The V segment lost 4 bases and the J segment 4 bases; nucleotides outside the gene matches: 6. This CDR3 contains 14 residues. Germline loops: CDR1 SQVTM, CDR2 ANQGSEA. DNA for the CDR3: TGCAGCGTTGTCGGGACAGGGGGGACTTACGAGCAGTACTTC. Amino acids: CSVVGTGGTYEQYF.

This clonotype showed up just once. A library prepared for alpha chains yielded this beta chain as an off-target read; its size is of little meaning. This sequence joins TRBV28 and TRBJ1-5; 10 nucleotides match TRBD1. V was pared by 1 base and J by 3 bases, with 3 bases of the junction left unmatched. CDR3 length: 16 residues. Germline CDR1 reads MDHEN; CDR2 reads SYDVKM. CDR3 residues: CASSLSGQGFNQPQHF. As DNA, the CDR3 is TGTGCCAGCAGTTTATCGGGACAGGGGTTCAATCAGCCCCAGCATTTT. The full variable domain, in which reference TRBV28 and TRBJ1-5 provide the parts outside the CDR3, is DVKVTQSSRYLVKRTGEKVFLECVQDMDHENMFWYRQDPGLGLRLIYFSYDVKMKEKGDIPEGYSVSREKKERFSLILESASTNQTSMYLCASSLSGQGFNQPQHFGDGTRLSIL.

This clonotype has only a few counts. This beta chain was picked up by a library intended for alpha chains and is off target, so its count carries little meaning. The chain carries TRBV29-1 and TRBJ2-5, with TRBD1 matching 7 bases. CDR1 and CDR2 from the germline V gene are SQVTM and ANQGSEA. The CDR3 spans 15 residues. With V trimmed by 6 bases and J by 2 bases, 12 bases remained unmatched. In nucleotides, the CDR3 is TGCAGCGTCGGACGGGACAGCCGAGTTCAAGAGACCCAGTACTTC. Amino acid sequence: CSVGRDSRVQETQYF.

The sample holds one count of this clonotype. At one end, the junction sequence differs from germline, possibly due to a read error. The library was built for alpha chains, so this beta chain is an off-target read and its size means little. J is TRBJ1-2 and V is TRBV29-1; D might be TRBD1 (5 bases). This CDR3 region has 11 residues. Germline V gene sequence: CDR1 SQVTM, CDR2 ANQGSEA. CDR3 DNA: TGCAGCGTAGAAGGGGTAACTGGCTACACCTTC. Translated, it gives CSVEGVTGYTF.

A note on this clonotype: For a library built for alpha chains, this beta chain is a stray read; little rests on its size. The rearrangement joins TRBV5-4 to TRBJ1-4; 10 bases map to TRBD1. Germline V lookup: CDR1 SGHNT, CDR2 YYREEE (reference sequence). Germline trimming cut 1 base from V and 10 bases from J; bases unmatched to any gene: 7. The CDR3 covers 15 residues. CDR3 residues: CASSLTGTGEGKLFF. For the CDR3, the DNA is TGTGCCAGCAGCTTGACCGGGACAGGGGAAGGAAAACTGTTTTTT.

Notes on this clonotype: This beta chain turned up in a library designed for alpha chains; as an off-target read, its abundance says little. The V call is TRBV20-1, the J call TRBJ2-6, with D hard to call. V was clipped by 8 bases and J by 13 bases, with 15 bases between them. Germline CDR1 reads DFQATT; CDR2 reads SNEGSKA (reference sequence). CDR3 size: 11 residues. The CDR3 loop is CSTDPVGVLTF. As DNA, the CDR3 is TGCAGTACGGATCCGGTAGGGGTCCTGACTTTC.

This clonotype has more than one count but fewer than ten. A library made for alpha chains picked up this beta chain off target, so its size means little. This chain links TRBV11-2 with TRBJ2-5; 8 positions match TRBD1. The CDR3 loop spans 16 amino acids. V shed 2 bases, J shed 3 bases, and the junction held 8 bases outside the gene matches. Germline V gives CDR1 SGHAT, CDR2 FQNNGV. The CDR3 sequence is CASSLFPAGGEETQYF. CDR3 coding DNA: TGTGCCAGCAGCTTATTTCCGGCAGGGGGCGAAGAGACCCAGTACTTC.

By share, this clonotype ranks as medium-sized. Since the library was made to target alpha chains, this beta chain is a stray read and its abundance is not meaningful. The V and J genes are TRBV28 and TRBJ2-3; D is tentatively TRBD1 or TRBD2 (5 bases each). Germline CDR1 reads MDHEN; CDR2 reads SYDVKM. This CDR3 region has 17 residues. Between the trimmed V and J ends, which lost 6 bases and 3 bases, there was a span of 22 bases. CDR3 in DNA: TGTGCCAGCAGCGGACTCCCCGCCAGGGCTGGGACAGATACGCAGTATTTT. Protein sequence: CASSGLPARAGTDTQYF.

This clonotype turned up a few times. Little can be read into the size of this beta chain, an off-target read in a library designed for alpha chains. The CDR3 region is CASSFILSGDTQYF. CDR3 sequence (DNA): TGTGCCAGCAGCTTTATATTGTCGGGAGATACGCAGTATTTT. The rearrangement joins TRBV7-2 to TRBJ2-3, with D uncertain. CDR1 SGHTA and CDR2 FQGNSA come from the germline V gene. V lost 3 bases and J lost 5, with 12 bases in between. There are 14 residues in the CDR3.

Judged by abundance, this clonotype is medium-sized. This beta chain turned up in a library designed for alpha chains; as an off-target read, its abundance says little. This sequence joins TRBV25-1 and TRBJ2-7, with TRBD2 matching 8 bases. In germline, CDR1 is MGHDK, CDR2 SYGVNS. The V segment lost 6 bases and the J segment 0 bases; nucleotides outside the gene matches: 7. This CDR3 comprises 15 residues. The CDR3: CASRASGGSSYEQYF. CDR3 bases: TGTGCCAGCAGGGCCAGCGGGGGTTCCTCCTACGAGCAGTACTTC.

This clonotype was picked up many times. Since the library was made to target alpha chains, this beta chain is a stray read and its abundance is not meaningful. The rearrangement joins TRBV7-9 to TRBJ2-7, with TRBD2 matching 11 bases. This CDR3 is 15 amino acids long. Unmatched junction bases numbered 9, after V lost 5 bases and J lost 6 bases. Germline V gene lookup returns CDR1 SEHNR and CDR2 FQNEAQ (reference sequence). The CDR3 loop reads CASSAELAGVAEQYF. CDR3 nucleotide sequence: TGTGCCAGCAGCGCCGAACTAGCGGGGGTGGCCGAGCAGTACTTC.

This clonotype was observed many times. This beta chain was picked up by a library intended for alpha chains and is off target, so its count carries little meaning. V gene TRBV7-2 combines with J gene TRBJ1-1, with D unresolved. Germline CDR1 reads SGHTA; CDR2 reads FQGNSA. This CDR3 has 13 residues. The V and J ends lost 5 bases and 7 bases respectively, with 14 bases between them. The CDR3, as DNA: TGTGCCAGCAGCCTGGTGGGTCAGAGTGAAGCTTTCTTT. As protein: CASSLVGQSEAFF.

This clonotype showed up many times. As an off-target read in a library built for alpha chains, this beta chain has a frequency of little significance. The CDR3 reads CAWRASDRGKTYEQYF. The CDR3 coding sequence is TGTGCCTGGAGGGCATCGGACAGGGGGAAGACCTACGAGCAGTACTTC. This chain connects TRBV30 to TRBJ2-7; 10 bases align to TRBD1. The germline gives CDR1 GTSNPN, CDR2 SVGIG (reference sequence). The CDR3 runs 16 residues. With 3 bases clipped from V and 2 bases from J, the junction kept 10 bases outside the gene matches.

Of note for this clonotype: Found in a library prepared for alpha chains, this beta chain is an off-target read, and its abundance has little meaning. The chain joins TRBV9 to TRBJ2-2; 12 bases align to TRBD2. The CDR3 has 16 amino acids. In germline, CDR1 is SGDLS, CDR2 YYNGEE. Trimming cost V 3 bases and J 6 bases; bases outside gene matches: 6. The CDR3 coding sequence is TGTGCCAGCAGCGCCACCCTAGCGGGGGGGCCCGGGGAGCTGTTTTTT. Translating gives CASSATLAGGPGELFF.

This clonotype was seen at least ten times. This beta chain slipped into a library made for alpha chains as a stray read, so its size is not meaningful. The chain has TRBV9 and TRBJ2-7; 10 bases align to TRBD1. Looked up from germline, CDR1 is SGDLS and CDR2 is YYNGEE. J gave up 6 bases and V 3 bases, and 6 bases lay outside the gene matches. The CDR3 sequence is 14 residues long. CDR3 protein: CASSGTDRGREQYF. The CDR3 DNA reads TGTGCCAGCAGCGGAACCGACAGGGGGCGCGAGCAGTACTTC.

Of note for this clonotype: It is likely a read error, because the conserved phenylalanine at the end of the CDR3 is missing. The DNA is omitted, as the CDR3 cannot be located on it reliably, and the CDR3 follows TCRdb's listing. This beta chain lies outside the target of a library built for alpha chains; its clone size means little. The chain links TRBV20-1 to TRBJ2-1; the D call TRBD1 from the table was never checked on the DNA. 12 amino acids form the CDR3, both terminal residues included. In germline, CDR1 is DFQATT, CDR2 SNEGSKA (reference sequence). CDR3 residues: CSARERGQRPVT.

This clonotype came up a few times. The library was designed around alpha chains, so this beta chain is a stray read whose abundance carries little weight. This chain links TRBV6-2 or TRBV6-3 with TRBJ2-5, with 7 bases lining up with TRBD1. The CDR3 extends over 13 amino acids. Looked up from germline, CDR1 is MNHEY and CDR2 is SVGEGT. Germline trimming cut 8 bases from V and 7 bases from J; bases unmatched to any gene: 10. This CDR3 reads CASLSDRVATQYF. The CDR3 DNA sequence: TGTGCCAGCCTCTCCGACAGGGTGGCGACCCAGTACTTC.

Comments on this clonotype: As an off-target read in a library built for alpha chains, this beta chain has a frequency of little significance. This chain uses TRBV7-2 with TRBJ2-1; D unresolved. This CDR3 has 12 amino acids. Trimming removed 0 bases from V and 8 bases from J, with 5 bases in between. Germline V lookup: CDR1 SGHTA, CDR2 FQGNSA. CDR3 bases: TGTGCCAGCAGCTTAGCGTTCTATGAGCAGTTCTTC. Translated, it gives CASSLAFYEQFF.

Of note for this clonotype: This beta chain was picked up by a library intended for alpha chains and is off target, so its count carries little meaning. The V call is TRBV5-1, the J call TRBJ2-7; tentative D call: TRBD2 (5 bases). Germline V gives CDR1 SGHRS, CDR2 YFSETQ. Trimming took off 4 bases at V and 3 bases at J, with 20 bases between the two ends. This CDR3 has 16 residues. CDR3 DNA: TGCGCCAGCAGCCAACCCGAATCGGGGAAGATCTACGAGCAGTACTTC. Translating it yields CASSQPESGKIYEQYF.

There are many counts of this clonotype. With the library built for alpha chains, this beta chain is off target and its frequency is not meaningful. The genes are TRBV28 and TRBJ2-2; D remains unclear. CDR1 is MDHEN, CDR2 SYDVKM, per germline. Trimming stripped 5 bases from V and 1 base from J, with 23 bases between. The CDR3 runs to 19 residues. Here the CDR3 reads CASSPPLVVDPWNTGELFF. In nucleotides, the CDR3 is TGTGCCAGCAGTCCCCCCCTTGTGGTCGACCCCTGGAACACCGGGGAGCTGTTTTTT.

Note on this clonotype: Because the library targeted alpha chains, this beta chain is an off-target read whose size means little. This chain uses TRBV6-1 with TRBJ1-2; the D gene is possibly TRBD1 (6 bases). The CDR3 extends over 15 amino acids. The V end lost 4 bases, the J end lost 0 bases, and 12 bases lay between the germline ends. The germline V gene has CDR1 MNHNS and CDR2 SASEGT. CDR3 sequence reads: CASSVRDTSNYGYTF. The CDR3 nucleotides read TGTGCCAGCAGTGTTCGGGACACTTCTAACTATGGCTACACCTTC.

This clonotype was recorded a few times. In a library made to pick up alpha chains, this beta chain is a stray read with a size that means little. The chain carries TRBV3-1 and TRBJ1-4; possibly TRBD1 for D (6 bases). The CDR3 has 12 amino acids. V lost 4 bases and J lost 10, with 10 bases in between. Germline V gene lookup returns CDR1 LGHDT and CDR2 YNNKEL (reference sequence). This CDR3 reads CASSPRGGKLFF. The CDR3 DNA reads TGTGCCAGCAGCCCCAGAGGGGGAAAACTGTTTTTT.

This clonotype was seen many times. The CDR3 end shows no conserved phenylalanine or tryptophan, and so a read error is likely. Within a library made for alpha chains, this beta chain is off target, and its count is uninformative. V and J are TRBV2 and TRBJ2-1; 7 positions match TRBD1. Germline V gene sequence: CDR1 SNHLY, CDR2 FYNNEI. The CDR3 contains 14 residues. Trimming cost V 6 bases and J 4 bases; bases outside gene matches: 6. The CDR3 DNA sequence: TGTGCCAGCAGACGAGGGGGCAATTACAATGAGCAGTTCCTC. It yields the protein CASRRGGNYNEQFL.

This clonotype has at least ten counts. Since the library was made to target alpha chains, this beta chain is a stray read and its abundance is not meaningful. This chain connects TRBV27 to TRBJ2-1, with TRBD2 matching 15 bases. After removal of 8 bases from V and 4 bases from J, the junction contained 6 bases not matched to a gene. In germline, CDR1 is MNHEY, CDR2 SMNVEV (reference sequence). This CDR3 contains 16 residues. CDR3 nucleotide sequence: TGTGCCAGCTCCGGACTAGCGGGGGGGCGGTACAATGAGCAGTTCTTC. Its protein is CASSGLAGGRYNEQFF.

Comments on this clonotype: This beta chain is a stray read from a library made for alpha chains; its abundance is not meaningful. The chain combines TRBV27 with TRBJ1-5; a weak D match, TRBD1 (5 bases). Germline V gene lookup returns CDR1 MNHEY and CDR2 SMNVEV (reference sequence). The CDR3 consists of 15 residues. The V gene lost 2 bases and the J gene lost 0 bases, with 8 bases spanning the gap. The CDR3 spells CASSLQGYSNQPQHF. For the CDR3, the DNA is TGTGCCAGCAGTTTACAGGGTTATAGCAATCAGCCCCAGCATTTT.

The table lists this clonotype with a few counts. This beta chain slipped into a library made for alpha chains as a stray read, so its size is not meaningful. The chain combines TRBV30 with TRBJ1-2; TRBD1 aligns across 7 bases. Germline CDR1 GTSNPN, CDR2 SVGIG (reference sequence). Trimming at V came to 4 bases and at J to 2 bases, leaving 10 bases not matched to a gene. The length of the CDR3 is 15 residues. CDR3 nucleotides: TGTGCCTGGAAATTGGGACAGATGGGGAACTATGGCTACACCTTC. It specifies CAWKLGQMGNYGYTF.

The table lists this clonotype with a count of one. A library prepared for alpha chains yielded this beta chain as an off-target read; its size is of little meaning. J is TRBJ2-3 and V is TRBV7-2; possible D gene TRBD1, 5 bases. V was cut by 2 bases and J by 3 bases, with 12 bases left in between. The germline CDR1 and CDR2 sequences are SGHTA and FQGNSA. CDR3 length: 15 residues. CDR3 loop: CASSLYGARTDTQYF. As DNA, the CDR3 is TGTGCCAGCAGCTTATATGGGGCTAGGACAGATACGCAGTATTTT.

Details on this clonotype: The library was built for alpha chains, so this beta chain is an off-target read and its size means little. This chain connects TRBV15 to TRBJ1-5, with 7 bases lining up with TRBD1. In germline, CDR1 is LNHNV, CDR2 YYDKDF (reference sequence). CDR3 length: 14 residues. With 3 bases clipped from V and 4 bases from J, the junction kept 3 bases outside the gene matches. The CDR3 nucleotides are TGTGCCACCAGCAGGACAGGGAGTAATCAGCCCCAGCATTTT. Amino acids: CATSRTGSNQPQHF. Full variable domain (missing parts from reference TRBV15 and TRBJ1-5): DAMVIQNPRYQVTQFGKPVTLSCSQTLNHNVMYWYQQKSSQAPKLLFHYYDKDFNNEADTPDNFQSRRPNTSFCFLDIRSPGLGDTAMYLCATSRTGSNQPQHFGDGTRLSIL.

This clonotype appeared many times. The size of this beta chain means little, since it is a stray read in a library made for alpha chains. The chain joins TRBV12-3 or TRBV12-4 to TRBJ2-3; D unclear. The CDR3 runs to 15 residues. The ends were cut back, 6 bases at V and 3 bases at J, with 16 bases in the middle. Written as DNA, the CDR3 is TGTGCCAGCAGCCCGACGTCCCCCGGGACAGATACGCAGTATTTT. It yields the protein CASSPTSPGTDTQYF.

This clonotype has ten or more counts. The library was designed around alpha chains, so this beta chain is a stray read whose abundance carries little weight. The CDR3 nucleotides are TGTGCCAGCAGCCAAGGGGGAGTCTCCTATAATTCACCCCTCCACTTT. Translation: CASSQGGVSYNSPLHF. The chain joins TRBV4-2 to TRBJ1-6; D remains ambiguous. CDR1 LGHNA and CDR2 YNFKEQ come from the germline V gene. This CDR3 region has 16 residues. V gave up 1 base and J gave up 0 bases, with 7 bases separating them.